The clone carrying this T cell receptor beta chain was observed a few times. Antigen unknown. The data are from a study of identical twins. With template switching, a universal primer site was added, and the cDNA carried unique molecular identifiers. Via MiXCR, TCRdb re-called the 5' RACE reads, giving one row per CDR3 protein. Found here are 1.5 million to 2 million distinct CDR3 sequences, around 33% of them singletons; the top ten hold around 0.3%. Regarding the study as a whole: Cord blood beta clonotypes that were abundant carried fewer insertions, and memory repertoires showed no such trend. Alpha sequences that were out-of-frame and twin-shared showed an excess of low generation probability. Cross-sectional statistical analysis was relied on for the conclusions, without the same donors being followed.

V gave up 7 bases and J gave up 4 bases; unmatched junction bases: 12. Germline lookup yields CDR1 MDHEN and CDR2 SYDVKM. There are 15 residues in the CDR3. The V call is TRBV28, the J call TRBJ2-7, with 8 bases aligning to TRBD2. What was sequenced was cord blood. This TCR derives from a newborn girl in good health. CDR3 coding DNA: TGTGCCAGCACCAGTAGCGGGGACCCCCTATACGAGCAGTACTTC. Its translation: CASTSSGDPLYEQYF.